The source of this T cell receptor (beta chain) is a study of T cell repertoires in cytomegalovirus infection. Study in general: As its CMV epitopes, the study selected recently identified HLA-C-restricted and well-studied HLA-B-restricted targets. Matching HLA type and CMV infection were both indicated by public TCR beta signatures. Overall study findings and caveats: Clonotypes of TCR beta that were HLA-C-restricted and CMV-specific dominated the ex vivo response.

TCRdb independently ran MiXCR on the reads; one entry per CDR3 protein. The data show around 770,000 distinct CDR3 sequences, with roughly 29% seen just once and around 13% held by the top ten. This clonotype was picked up many times. Its antigen is not identified. The sequenced sample was cultured CD8+ T cells from PBMCs, obtained from culture after CMV antigen stimulation. This sequence was found in a human donor in good health (CMV status not recorded). Some clones in this sample may be carry-over from other donors' samples.

CDR3 residues: CASSLGTGELSEQYF. In nucleotides, the CDR3 is TGTGCCAGCAGCCTAGGGACAGGAGAACTTTCCGAGCAGTACTTC. J is TRBJ2-7 and V is TRBV7-8; 8 bases are shared with TRBD1. The CDR3 sequence is 15 residues long. V lost 5 bases, J lost 6 bases, and 12 bases stayed unmatched. The germline V gene encodes CDR1 SGHVS and CDR2 FQNEAQ.